A selection of T cell receptor beta chains follows, all from one sample in a study of cytomegalovirus exposure and HLA in healthy donors. Clones were sequenced by immunoSEQ multiplex PCR, and TCRdb holds only the in-frame ones, with some missing. The repertoire holds more than 200,000 clones, around 80% seen once, with about 0.23% in the top ten. Source material: PBMCs. The receptors were sampled from a girl aged 2-10 years in good health and CMV-seronegative. The CDR3 runs from the conserved cysteine through the conserved F or W. A D gene is named only where the DNA matches it firmly. Rows give clone size only sometimes, using once, few, many, or a class for an expanded clone.

clone_size	v_call	j_call	cdr3_length	d_call	cdr3_nt	cdr3_aa
once	TRBV4-1	TRBJ2-2	15	NA	TGCGCCAGCAGCCAAGGGGTGCGGGAAATGGGGGAGTTGTTTTTT	CASSQGVREMGELFF
few	TRBV4-1	TRBJ1-5	16	TRBD1	TGCGCCAGCAGCCAAGGCGGGACAGGGGGCTATCAGCCCCAGCATTTT	CASSQGGTGGYQPQHF
NA	TRBV19	TRBJ2-7	13	TRBD1	TGTGCCAGTAGTATCGGGACAGGCAACGAGCAGTACTTC	CASSIGTGNEQYF
NA	TRBV10-2	TRBJ1-2	15	NA	TGCGCCAGCAGTGAGAACTCGGGGACGGGGGAAGGCTACACCTTC	CASSENSGTGEGYTF
few	TRBV10-3	TRBJ2-1	11	NA	TGTGCCACGGAACGGGACAATGAGCAGTTCTTC	CATERDNEQFF
NA	TRBV7-2	TRBJ2-1	16	NA	TGTGCCAGCAGCTTAAAGACTAGGATAACCTACAATGAGCAGTTCTTC	CASSLKTRITYNEQFF
NA	TRBV5-1	TRBJ2-7	15	NA	TGCGCCAGCACTGGGACTTTTGGGGCCTCCTACGAGCAGTACTTC	CASTGTFGASYEQYF
NA	TRBV9	TRBJ1-4	15	TRBD1	TGTGCCAGCAGCTTCCGACAGGGCGCTAATGAAAAACTGTTTTTT	CASSFRQGANEKLFF
NA	TRBV19	TRBJ2-1	15	TRBD1	TGTGCCAGTAGTACCCCATGGGACAGATACAATGAGCAGTTCTTC	CASSTPWDRYNEQFF
NA	TRBV9	TRBJ2-3	15	NA	TGTGCCAGCAGCGTCGGTTCTAGCGACACAGATACGCAGTATTTT	CASSVGSSDTDTQYF
once	TRBV30	TRBJ2-1	15	NA	TGTGCCTGGACAGGGGGGCGGGATGCCTACAATGAGCAGTTCTTC	CAWTGGRDAYNEQFF
NA	TRBV18	TRBJ1-2	15	NA	TGTGCCAGCTCACCAATGGACGGGGGGGGATATGGCTACACCTTC	CASSPMDGGGYGYTF
NA	TRBV5-5	TRBJ1-1	15	NA	TGTGCCAGCACCACCCTCCCCGAACAGAACACTGAAGCTTTCTTT	CASTTLPEQNTEAFF
NA	TRBV5-4	TRBJ2-2	15	TRBD2	TGTGCCAGCAGCTTCAGCGGGGGGGTATCCGGGGAGCTGTTTTTT	CASSFSGGVSGELFF
few	TRBV14	TRBJ2-4	17	TRBD2	TGTGCCAGCAGCCACGGCGGACTAGCGGAGGCCAAAAACATTCAGTACTTC	CASSHGGLAEAKNIQYF
NA	TRBV6-6	TRBJ1-4	16	TRBD1	TGTGCCAGCAGTTACACCCAACAGGGGGCAAGTGAAAAACTGTTTTTT	CASSYTQQGASEKLFF
NA	TRBV7-8	TRBJ1-2	15	TRBD1	TGTGCCAGCAGCTTATCCCCTGGACAGGGTCAGGGCTACACCTTC	CASSLSPGQGQGYTF
NA	TRBV4-1	TRBJ2-1	14	TRBD2	TGCGCCAGCAGCCCCGGGACTAGACTTGGGGAGCAGTTCTTC	CASSPGTRLGEQFF
NA	TRBV27	TRBJ1-2	14	TRBD1	TGTGCCAGCAGTCTACGACAGGGGTCGAACGGCTACACCTTC	CASSLRQGSNGYTF
NA	TRBV7-3	TRBJ2-5	13	NA	TGTGCCAGCAGCTTGACAGACCAAGAGACCCAGTACTTC	CASSLTDQETQYF
NA	TRBV25-1	TRBJ2-7	14	TRBD1	TGTGCCAGCAGTGGGACAGGACACCGTTGGGGGCAGTACTTC	CASSGTGHRWGQYF
few	TRBV20-1	TRBJ1-2	11	NA	TGCAGTGCTACAGGGGTCTATGGCTACACCTTC	CSATGVYGYTF
NA	TRBV19	TRBJ2-1	12	TRBD2	TGTGCCAGTAGTATAAGCGGGGATGAGCAGTTCTTC	CASSISGDEQFF
NA	TRBV5-5	TRBJ2-1	15	NA	TGTGCCAGCAGCTTGGTGCGGGACTCCTACAATGAGCAGTTCTTC	CASSLVRDSYNEQFF
NA	TRBV27	TRBJ1-1	15	NA	TGTGCCAGCAGTCCTAGAAGACAGAGATACACTGAAGCTTTCTTT	CASSPRRQRYTEAFF
NA	TRBV19	TRBJ2-1	18	TRBD2	TGTGCCAGTAGTATAGATTGGCAACTAGCGGCGGTCTACAATGAGCAGTTCTTC	CASSIDWQLAAVYNEQFF
NA	TRBV5-1	TRBJ2-5	11	NA	TGCGCCAGCAGCCTACAAGAGACCCAGTACTTC	CASSLQETQYF
NA	TRBV19	TRBJ2-6	14	TRBD2	TGTGCCGAACTGGGGGGGTTCGGGGCCAACGTCCTGACTTTC	CAELGGFGANVLTF
NA	TRBV2	TRBJ1-1	12	NA	TGTGCCAGCAGTTATGAGGGGGCTGAAGCTTTCTTT	CASSYEGAEAFF
NA	TRBV5-4	TRBJ1-1	14	NA	TGTGCCAGCAGCTTGGTGGGGCCGACCAACGAAGCTTTCTTT	CASSLVGPTNEAFF
NA	TRBV7-9	TRBJ2-3	16	TRBD1	TGTGCCAGCAGCGAATTGGGACAGGGCTACACAGATACGCAGTATTTT	CASSELGQGYTDTQYF
NA	TRBV19	TRBJ1-1	14	TRBD1	TGTGCCAGTACCGCGACAGGGGGTAACACTGAAGCTTTCTTT	CASTATGGNTEAFF
NA	TRBV18	TRBJ2-1	14	NA	TGTGCCAGCTCATCGCAGGTATTGGACAATGAGCAGTTCTTC	CASSSQVLDNEQFF
NA	TRBV6-5	TRBJ1-2	14	NA	TGTGCCAGCAGGGGAGGTGGGTTGGGCTATGGCTACACCTTC	CASRGGGLGYGYTF
NA	TRBV23-1	TRBJ2-5	15	TRBD1	TGCGCCAGCAGTCACCCGGGACAGGGAGAAGAGACCCAGTACTTC	CASSHPGQGEETQYF
NA	TRBV4-1	TRBJ1-1	14	NA	TGCGCCAGCAGCCTCGGGGAGGGGAACACTGAAGCTTTCTTT	CASSLGEGNTEAFF
NA	TRBV10-3	TRBJ1-6	16	NA	TGTGCCATCAGTGAGTCGACAGCCTCCGGGAATTCACCCCTCCACTTT	CAISESTASGNSPLHF
NA	TRBV2	TRBJ2-4	14	TRBD1	TGTGCCAGCAGACAGGGGGCCGCCAAAAACATTCAGTACTTC	CASRQGAAKNIQYF
NA	TRBV6-4	TRBJ2-3	13	NA	TGTGCCAGCAGTGTACTAGCAGGGGATACGCAGTATTTT	CASSVLAGDTQYF
few	TRBV21-1	TRBJ1-5	13	NA	TGTGCCAGCAAATGCGGATTGGAATGGCCCCAGCATTTT	CASKCGLEWPQHF
NA	TRBV4-2	TRBJ2-1	11	NA	TGTGCCAGCAGGCTTAGCAGTGAGCAGTTCTTC	CASRLSSEQFF
NA	TRBV6-1	TRBJ2-3	14	TRBD1	TGTGCCAGCAGTGCGACAGGGCTCGCAGATACGCAGTATTTT	CASSATGLADTQYF
few	TRBV6-5	TRBJ2-7	13	NA	TGTGCCAGCAGTCTGAGCCGATACTACGAGCAGTACTTC	CASSLSRYYEQYF
few	TRBV30	TRBJ1-2	12	NA	TGTGCCTGGAGTGTTCACGTCCAGGGCTACACCTTC	CAWSVHVQGYTF
NA	TRBV19	TRBJ2-1	14	TRBD1	TGTGCCAGTAGTCCCCCGACAGGGGGGAATGAGCAGTTCTTC	CASSPPTGGNEQFF
once	TRBV2	TRBJ1-5	14	NA	TGTGCCAGCAGCAACCTAGGCAGCAATCAGCCCCAGCATTTT	CASSNLGSNQPQHF
NA	TRBV10-1	TRBJ2-1	13	TRBD2	TGCGCCACCAAGCCCCTAGCGGGAGATGAGCAGTTCTTC	CATKPLAGDEQFF
NA	TRBV9	TRBJ2-5	16	NA	TGTGCCAGCAGCTACCAACCCACAGGGACAAAAGAGACCCAGTACTTC	CASSYQPTGTKETQYF
NA	TRBV9	TRBJ2-1	15	TRBD2	TGTGCCAGCAGCGTTAGCGGGGGGCCTAACAATGAGCAGTTCTTC	CASSVSGGPNNEQFF
NA	TRBV2	TRBJ1-4	15	NA	TGTGCCAGCAGAACCTCCCCGACAGGATACGGAAAACTGTTTTTT	CASRTSPTGYGKLFF
NA	TRBV6-1	TRBJ2-7	15	TRBD2	TGTGCCAGCAGATATTGGGTTGGCGGGGGCTACGAGCAGTACTTC	CASRYWVGGGYEQYF
NA	TRBV5-1	TRBJ2-1	14	TRBD2	TGCGCCAGCAGTAAAGCGGGAGAGTACAATGAGCAGTTCTTC	CASSKAGEYNEQFF
NA	TRBV5-1	TRBJ1-4	14	TRBD1	TGCGCCAGCAGCTTGGACAGGGGAAATGAAAAACTGTTTTTT	CASSLDRGNEKLFF
NA	TRBV5-4	TRBJ1-6	15	NA	TGTGCCAGCAGCCAGTATAATGAACCGGGACAAACCCTCCACTTT	CASSQYNEPGQTLHF
few	TRBV29-1	TRBJ1-1	10	NA	TGCAGCGCAAAGAACACTGAAGCTTTCTTT	CSAKNTEAFF
NA	TRBV5-1	TRBJ2-1	18	NA	TGCGCCAGCAGCTTTTTTCCCCTTGCGGTAGTCTCCTACAATGAGCAGTTCTTC	CASSFFPLAVVSYNEQFF
NA	TRBV7-9	TRBJ1-6	16	NA	TGTGCCAGCAGCTTAGCGGACAGTTATTATAATTCACCCCTCCACTTT	CASSLADSYYNSPLHF
few	TRBV21-1	TRBJ2-1	15	NA	TGTGCCAGCAGTAAGATAGCGGGAGTAGACAATGAGCAGTTCTTC	CASSKIAGVDNEQFF
few	TRBV9	TRBJ2-7	15	NA	TGTGCCAGCAGCGTAGGAGTCGGGTACTCCTACGAGCAGTACTTC	CASSVGVGYSYEQYF